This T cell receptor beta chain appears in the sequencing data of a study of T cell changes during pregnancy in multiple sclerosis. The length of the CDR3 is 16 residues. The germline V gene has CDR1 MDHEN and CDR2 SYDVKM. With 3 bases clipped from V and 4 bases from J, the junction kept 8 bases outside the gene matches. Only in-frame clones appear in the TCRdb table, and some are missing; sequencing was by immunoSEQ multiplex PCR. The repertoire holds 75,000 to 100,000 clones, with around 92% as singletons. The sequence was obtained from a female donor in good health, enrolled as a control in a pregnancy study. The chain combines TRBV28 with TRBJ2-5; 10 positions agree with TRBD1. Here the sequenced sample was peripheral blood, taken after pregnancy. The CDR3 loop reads CASSFTTGGTVETQYF. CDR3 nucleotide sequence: TGTGCCAGCAGTTTTACGACAGGGGGCACGGTAGAGACCCAGTACTTC. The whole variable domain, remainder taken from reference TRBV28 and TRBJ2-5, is DVKVTQSSRYLVKRTGEKVFLECVQDMDHENMFWYRQDPGLGLRLIYFSYDVKMKEKGDIPEGYSVSREKKERFSLILESASTNQTSMYLCASSFTTGGTVETQYFGPGTRLLVL.